This TCR beta chain was recorded in a study of a mutant IDH1 vaccine in newly diagnosed glioma (dated by TCRdb to the early 2020s). At the level of the whole study: Eight vaccinations were administered to patients in weeks 1, 3, 5, 7, 11, 15, 19 and 23, corresponding to visits V03 through V10. In the chemotherapy-containing groups, vaccination started alongside temozolomide cycles, whereas in patients who had radiotherapy alone it started 4-6 weeks after radiotherapy. Of the 32 patients who were treated, around 62% were male and roughly 38% were female, and the mean age was roughly 40 years. Before enrollment, most patients had been given radiochemotherapy with temozolomide as standard therapy, while the rest had received either radiotherapy alone or temozolomide alone. Peripheral blood samples were drawn at six visits, namely V03 (baseline), V05, V07, V10, V12 and V13. Longitudinal TCRB deep sequencing was performed for about two dozen treated patients wherever samples were available for exploratory analyses.

The time point label, read with the paper, signifies: week 11, during vaccination. Each vaccine dose, consisting of 300 ug of a 20-mer mutant IDH1 peptide in Montanide, was administered subcutaneously with topical imiquimod. Newly diagnosed WHO grade 3 or 4 IDH1-mutant astrocytomas showing loss of nuclear ATRX were present in the donors. The samples were drawn from NOA16, a multicentre, single-arm, open-label phase I trial in Germany that tested a mutant IDH1 peptide vaccine in humans for the first time. Genomic DNA for TCRB sequencing was isolated from EDTA blood with the DNeasy Blood and Tissue Kit. V trim: 3 bases; J trim: 2 bases; unmatched bases: 7. The CDR3 contains 17 residues, cysteine and phenylalanine counted. Just CDR3 DNA is preserved here, 51 bases in frame from base 1. Via the germline V gene (reference sequence), CDR1 is LNHDA and CDR2 SQIVND. The library relied on the immunoSEQ multiplex PCR assay. Following the manufacturer's protocol, the hsTCRB Kit was used to amplify rearranged TCR beta chain sequences. Sequencing of TCRB libraries was carried out on an Illumina MiSeq. Per the original workflow: Demultiplexing, trimming and gene mapping were performed with the kit vendor's proprietary platform. The table comes from immuneACCESS by way of TCRdb, which keeps in-frame sequences with V and J called. Part of the clones is missing from these tables; in studies checked, under half for an unresolved V gene and the rest for unknown reasons. V and J calls and clone size are copied from that table; D and trimming were computed from the DNA. The sample table lists roughly 48,000 clones, roughly nine tenths of them with a count of one. Roughly 2.3% of the sample belongs to the ten largest clones.

Turning to this clone: No antigen is known for it. No much larger clone is present one base from it, and per-base qualities are unavailable.

Broad study findings and their caveats: Immune responses induced by the vaccine were seen in about 93% of patients across multiple MHC alleles. According to the authors, sample limitations meant that analyses of patient blood samples could not be reproduced. No apparent relationship was observed between pseudoprogression and alterations in the top peripheral T cell clonotypes detected by TCRB sequencing. Availability determined which PBMC samples were chosen for TCRB deep sequencing.

The V gene is TRBV19 and the J gene is TRBJ1-4, with 9 central nucleotides matching TRBD1. The receptor was derived from a man aged 45-60 years with glioma. The sample in question was PBMCs, obtained from a glioma patient whose treatment included an IDH1 peptide vaccine. The CDR3 reads CASSIPGQGRTNEKLFF. The DNA reads TGTGCCAGTAGTATCCCGGGACAGGGACGGACTAATGAAAAACTGTTTTTT.